The 4 T cell receptor beta chains in this list originate from one sample, sequenced in a study of blood T cell repertoires in COVID-19. TCRdb keeps only in-frame clones here, not all; method: immunoSEQ multiplex PCR. The data show 60,000 to 65,000 clones, around 80% seen once. Specimen: peripheral blood. Receptors originate from a man in his sixties with COVID-19, enrolled during active disease.

This sequence joins TRBV6-5 and TRBJ2-3; TRBD1 is a possible D gene (5 bases). V gave up 3 bases and J gave up 5 bases, with 12 bases separating them. The CDR3 contains 14 residues. Germline lookup yields CDR1 MNHEY and CDR2 SVGAGI. The CDR3 region is CASSYQGMGDTQYF. In DNA form, the CDR3 reads TGTGCCAGCAGTTATCAGGGAATGGGAGATACGCAGTATTTT.

The chain joins TRBV3-1 (or the pseudogene TRBV3-2) to TRBJ1-1, with 7 bases identical to TRBD1. Germline assignment: CDR1 LGHDT and CDR2 YNNKEL (reference sequence). The CDR3 covers 16 residues. With V trimmed by 4 bases and J by 6 bases, 14 bases remained unmatched. CDR3 residues: CASSPSLEGARSEAFF. The CDR3 DNA sequence: TGTGCCAGCAGCCCGTCCCTGGAGGGGGCGAGATCTGAAGCTTTCTTT.

This chain connects TRBV28 to TRBJ2-1; TRBD1 might be the D (6 bases). The CDR3 is 12 residues long. Germline lookup yields CDR1 MDHEN and CDR2 SYDVKM. The ends were cut back, 6 bases at V and 8 bases at J, with 11 bases in the middle. CDR3 protein: CASRDSRDEQFF. The CDR3 coding sequence is TGTGCCAGCAGGGACAGTCGAGATGAGCAGTTCTTC.

The V call is TRBV11-2, the J call TRBJ2-5, with TRBD2 matching 7 bases. Germline-derived CDR1 and CDR2 are SGHAT and FQNNGV. The CDR3 consists of 19 residues. Trimming at V came to 4 bases and at J to 2 bases, leaving 19 bases not matched to a gene. CDR3 loop: CASSSEYQFLAEKQETQYF. CDR3 nucleotide sequence: TGTGCCAGCAGCTCAGAATACCAATTCCTAGCGGAGAAACAAGAGACCCAGTACTTC.